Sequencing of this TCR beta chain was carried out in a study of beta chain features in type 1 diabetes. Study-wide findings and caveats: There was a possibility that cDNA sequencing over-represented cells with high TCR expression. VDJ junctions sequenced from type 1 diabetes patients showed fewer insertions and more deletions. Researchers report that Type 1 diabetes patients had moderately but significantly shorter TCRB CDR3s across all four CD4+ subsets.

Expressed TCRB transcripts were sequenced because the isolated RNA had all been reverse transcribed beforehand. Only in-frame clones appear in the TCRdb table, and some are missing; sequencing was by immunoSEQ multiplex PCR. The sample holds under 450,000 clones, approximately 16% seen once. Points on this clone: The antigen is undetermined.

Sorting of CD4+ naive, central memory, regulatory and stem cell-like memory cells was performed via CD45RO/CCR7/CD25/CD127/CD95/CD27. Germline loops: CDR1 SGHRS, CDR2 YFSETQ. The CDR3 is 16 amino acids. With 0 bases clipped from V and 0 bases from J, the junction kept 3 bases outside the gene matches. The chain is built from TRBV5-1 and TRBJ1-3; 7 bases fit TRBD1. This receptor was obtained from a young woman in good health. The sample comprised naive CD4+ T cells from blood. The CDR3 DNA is TGCGCCAGCAGCTTGGGGGACAGCCACTCTGGAAACACCATATATTTT. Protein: CASSLGDSHSGNTIYF.